This T cell receptor beta chain originates from a study of blood T cell repertoires in COVID-19. How the authors handled the data: Reference gene primer amplification gave estimated nucleated cell counts. Generated by immunoSEQ multiplex PCR, the TCRdb table keeps only in-frame clones and is missing some. The V and J calls and the clone size are those of that table, but D and trimming were determined from the DNA. The table lists 55,000 to 80,000 clones, roughly 77% of them singletons. This CDR3 has 14 amino acids. CDR1 is LNHDA, CDR2 SQIVND, per germline (reference sequence). Trimming pared 2 bases from V and 7 bases from J, leaving 12 bases between.

The specimen was peripheral blood. J is TRBJ1-5 and V is TRBV19, with D hard to call. This clonotype was sampled from a woman in her seventies with acute or convalescent COVID-19. CDR3 protein: CASSIWRVSQPQHF. CDR3 nucleotides: TGTGCCAGTAGTATATGGAGGGTAAGCCAGCCCCAGCATTTT.